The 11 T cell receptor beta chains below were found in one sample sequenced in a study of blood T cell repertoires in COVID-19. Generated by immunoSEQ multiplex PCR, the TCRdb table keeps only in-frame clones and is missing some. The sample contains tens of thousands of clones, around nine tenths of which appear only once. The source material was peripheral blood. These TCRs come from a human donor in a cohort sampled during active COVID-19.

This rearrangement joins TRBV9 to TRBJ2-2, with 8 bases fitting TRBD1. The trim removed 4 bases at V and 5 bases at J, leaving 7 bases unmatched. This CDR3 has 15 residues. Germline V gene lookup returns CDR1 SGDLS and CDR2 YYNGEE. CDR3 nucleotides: TGTGCCAGCAGCCCAGGACAGGGTGGGACCGGGGAGCTGTTTTTT. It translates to CASSPGQGGTGELFF.

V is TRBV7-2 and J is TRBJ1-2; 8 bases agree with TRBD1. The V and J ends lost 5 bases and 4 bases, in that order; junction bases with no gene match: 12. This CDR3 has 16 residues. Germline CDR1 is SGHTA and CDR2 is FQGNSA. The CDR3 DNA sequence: TGTGCCAGCAGCAGCCTACAGGGGGTCATGGGCTATGGCTACACCTTC. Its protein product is CASSSLQGVMGYGYTF.

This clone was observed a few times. The CDR3 is CASSLLFSGDTQYF. The CDR3 DNA sequence: TGTGCCAGCAGCTTATTGTTTAGCGGGGATACGCAGTATTTT. The chain uses TRBV7-2 and TRBJ2-3; 7 bases are shared with TRBD2. This CDR3 comprises 14 residues. Germline V gene data show CDR1 as SGHTA and CDR2 as FQGNSA. With 2 bases clipped from V and 6 bases from J, the junction kept 5 bases outside the gene matches.

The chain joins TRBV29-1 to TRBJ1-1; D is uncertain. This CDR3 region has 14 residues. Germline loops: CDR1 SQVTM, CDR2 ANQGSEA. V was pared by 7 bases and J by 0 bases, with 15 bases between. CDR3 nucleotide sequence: TGCAGCGCCCGGTCTGGGAGGATGAACACTGAAGCTTTCTTT. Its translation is CSARSGRMNTEAFF.

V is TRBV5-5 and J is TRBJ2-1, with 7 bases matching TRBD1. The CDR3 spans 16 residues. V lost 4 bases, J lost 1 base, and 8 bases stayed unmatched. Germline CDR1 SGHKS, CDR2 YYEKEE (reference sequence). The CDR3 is CASSAPTGESYNEQFF. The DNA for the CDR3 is TGTGCCAGCAGCGCACCTACAGGGGAATCCTACAATGAGCAGTTCTTC.

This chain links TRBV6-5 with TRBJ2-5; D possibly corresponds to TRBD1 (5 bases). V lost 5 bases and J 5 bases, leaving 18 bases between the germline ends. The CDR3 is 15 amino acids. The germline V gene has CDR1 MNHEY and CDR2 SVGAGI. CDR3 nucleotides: TGTGCCAGCAGTCCCCGCCAGGGCGGTAGGGAGACCCAGTACTTC. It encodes CASSPRQGGRETQYF.

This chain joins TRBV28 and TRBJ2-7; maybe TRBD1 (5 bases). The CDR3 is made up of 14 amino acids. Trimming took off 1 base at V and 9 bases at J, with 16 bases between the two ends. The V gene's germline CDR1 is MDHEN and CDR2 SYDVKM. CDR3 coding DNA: TGTGCCAGCAGTTTATTCCCGACAGCCTTCGGGCAGTACTTC. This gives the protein CASSLFPTAFGQYF.

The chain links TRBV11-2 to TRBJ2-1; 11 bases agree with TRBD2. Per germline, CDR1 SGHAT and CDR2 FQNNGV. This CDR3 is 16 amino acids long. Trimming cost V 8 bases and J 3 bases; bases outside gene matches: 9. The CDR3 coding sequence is TGTGCCAGCCGAGCCCCGGGACTAGCGGACTACAATGAGCAGTTCTTC. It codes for CASRAPGLADYNEQFF.

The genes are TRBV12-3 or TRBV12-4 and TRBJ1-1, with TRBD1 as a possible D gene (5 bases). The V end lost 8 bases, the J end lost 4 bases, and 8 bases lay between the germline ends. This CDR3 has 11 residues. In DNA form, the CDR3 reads TGTGCCAGCGCGGGGGTCACTGAAGCTTTCTTT. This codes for CASAGVTEAFF.

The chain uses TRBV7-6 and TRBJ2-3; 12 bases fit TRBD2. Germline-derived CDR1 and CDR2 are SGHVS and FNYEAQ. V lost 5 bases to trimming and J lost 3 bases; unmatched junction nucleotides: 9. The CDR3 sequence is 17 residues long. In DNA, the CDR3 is TGTGCCAGCAGCCCCGGACTAGCGGGATCGAGAACAGATACGCAGTATTTT. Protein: CASSPGLAGSRTDTQYF.

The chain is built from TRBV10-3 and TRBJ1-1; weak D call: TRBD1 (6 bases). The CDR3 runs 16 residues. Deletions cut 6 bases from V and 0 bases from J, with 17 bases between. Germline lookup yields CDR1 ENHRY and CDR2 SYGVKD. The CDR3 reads CAISPRGGLVNTEAFF. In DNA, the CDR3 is TGTGCCATCAGCCCTCGGGGGGGCTTAGTGAACACTGAAGCTTTCTTT.